This is a list of T cell receptor beta chains from one sample in a study of cytomegalovirus exposure and HLA in healthy donors. Method: immunoSEQ multiplex PCR; TCRdb's copy keeps in-frame clones and lacks some. The sample holds approximately 38,000 clones. The sample consisted of PBMCs. These TCRs come from a man aged 25 to 40 in good health and CMV-seronegative. The conserved cysteine and the conserved F or W are not part of the CDR3 here.

V gene: TRBV29-1; CDR3 protein: SVGGSTDPLNYGYT
V gene: TRBV5-1; CDR3 protein: ASSLGQGANYGYT
V gene: TRBV7-9; CDR3 protein: ASSPGREGEKLF
V gene: TRBV10-1; CDR3 protein: ASSESLDRASEAF
V gene: TRBV2; CDR3 protein: ASMVQGPSGELF
V gene: TRBV6-6; CDR3 protein: ASTQTGEGGLGYT
V gene: TRBV10-3; CDR3 protein: AISVRSGRAQTFTDTQY
V gene: TRBV27; CDR3 protein: ASSSRYSYNEQF
V gene: TRBV19; CDR3 protein: ASSIVGTGSGYT
V gene: TRBV4-1; CDR3 protein: ASSHASGTPLYEQY
V gene: TRBV5-6; CDR3 protein: ASSLAGVDEQY
V gene: TRBV6-6; CDR3 protein: ASSRRAGDSPQH
V gene: TRBV29-1; CDR3 protein: SVGGTPSNYGYT
V gene: TRBV6-1; CDR3 protein: ASSAVTGEHTGELF
V gene: TRBV9; CDR3 protein: ASSELSGLFTDTQY
V gene: TRBV30; CDR3 protein: ASDRGTEAF
V gene: TRBV7-9; CDR3 protein: ASSWGERTEAF
V gene: TRBV10-3; CDR3 protein: AISEGRGEQY
V gene: TRBV15; CDR3 protein: ATSRVGFGQGLRDTQY
V gene: TRBV30; CDR3 protein: ASTKLGSGNTIY
V gene: TRBV4-1; CDR3 protein: ASSPEEGGVAYGYT
V gene: TRBV4-3; CDR3 protein: ASSQGSHLNTEAF
V gene: TRBV6-1; CDR3 protein: ASSEVGGQGPYEQY
V gene: TRBV1; CDR3 protein: TSSQAPTGQNTEAF
V gene: TRBV4-3; CDR3 protein: ASSQGLAGGPSTDTQY
V gene: TRBV29-1; CDR3 protein: SVGPAGEKGEAF
V gene: TRBV4-3; CDR3 protein: ASSQGSAGETQY
V gene: TRBV7-9; CDR3 protein: ASKTAGENQPQH
V gene: TRBV30; CDR3 protein: AWITGENTEAF
V gene: TRBV27; CDR3 protein: ASRGRDNRYQETQY
V gene: TRBV27; CDR3 protein: ASSLYDSLMNTEAF
V gene: TRBV7-9; CDR3 protein: ASSFSTGDSYGYT
V gene: TRBV6-6; CDR3 protein: ASSLDRVSPEQY
V gene: TRBV7-8; CDR3 protein: ASRQGVDEQF
V gene: TRBV29-1; CDR3 protein: SVEPGLAGGPIPPETQY
V gene: TRBV30; CDR3 protein: AWSEGRGYGYT
V gene: TRBV30; CDR3 protein: AWSVGPGKDSYNSPLH
V gene: TRBV29-1; CDR3 protein: SVGPGGAEGYT
V gene: TRBV6-5; CDR3 protein: ASRAPGQNTGELF
V gene: TRBV5-1; CDR3 protein: ASSFLAGVMNEQF
V gene: TRBV2; CDR3 protein: ASSERPPLAGIYEQY
V gene: TRBV5-6; CDR3 protein: ASSYPGLAGSSYNEQF
V gene: TRBV11-2; CDR3 protein: ASSLSLAQAYEQY
V gene: TRBV27; CDR3 protein: ASSSLRAGYYEQY
V gene: TRBV6-5; CDR3 protein: ASSPTRAGTGELF
V gene: TRBV5-3; CDR3 protein: ARSLNRGREAHQPQH
V gene: TRBV6-1; CDR3 protein: ASRNRNTGELF
V gene: TRBV4-3; CDR3 protein: ASSQVGITGLHEQY
V gene: TRBV29-1; CDR3 protein: SVKQGYSYNEQF
V gene: TRBV4-1; CDR3 protein: ASSPDSSSYNEQF
V gene: TRBV30; CDR3 protein: AWRGRAGVYEQY
V gene: TRBV12-2; CDR3 protein: ASRPSGGGTNEQF
V gene: TRBV4-1; CDR3 protein: ASSQDYGASGSTWATQY
V gene: TRBV4-3; CDR3 protein: ASSQALAEYNEQF
V gene: TRBV4-3; CDR3 protein: ASSQVGVNTEAF